This T cell receptor (beta chain) emerged from a study of blood T cell repertoires in COVID-19. There are 12 residues in the CDR3. Trimming removed 7 bases at V and 10 bases at J, with 16 bases between. Methods used by the authors: How many nucleated cells were present was estimated from reference gene primer amplification. TCRdb keeps only in-frame clones here, not all; method: immunoSEQ multiplex PCR. The V and J calls and clone size were taken over from that table, and D and trimming were inferred from the DNA. The profile shows some 200,000 clones, around 81% of them singletons. Participant ages covered roughly 18 to 90 years across 24 US areas. Participant reports of clinical history set cohort assignment.

J is TRBJ2-5 and V is TRBV12-3 or TRBV12-4, with D tentatively TRBD2 (6 bases). This TCR derives from a man aged 35 to 55 who had recovered from COVID-19. Sequenced input: PBMCs or T cells enriched from blood (not recorded which). DNA of the CDR3: TGTGCCAGCACCATAACTAACGGGGGCCAGTACTTC. Translated: CASTITNGGQYF.